This TCR beta chain was captured by sequencing in a study of blood T cell repertoires in COVID-19. Whole-study context: Whether acute or convalescent, the COVID-19 samples came from the United States, Italy and Spain. PBMCs, B-cell-depleted T cells, or T cells were the source of the cDNA or gDNA that made up the material.

In the study's own analysis: The assay estimated nucleated cells by amplifying reference gene primers. Measured with immunoSEQ multiplex PCR; TCRdb has only the in-frame clones, and not every one. D and trimming come from the DNA, and the V and J calls and clone size come from that table. The repertoire holds around 130,000 clones, about 90% seen once, with approximately 10% in the top ten. J lost 7 bases, V lost 0 bases, and 3 bases had no gene match. This CDR3 has 15 amino acids. The germline CDR1 and CDR2 sequences are MNHEY and SVGAGI. Sequenced: peripheral blood. V and J are TRBV6-5 and TRBJ1-4; TRBD1 matches 9 bases. The clonotype was recovered from a man between 60 and 75 years old with active or convalescent COVID-19. The CDR3 protein is CASSYSTGGSEKLFF. The CDR3 nucleotides are TGTGCCAGCAGTTACTCTACAGGGGGCTCTGAAAAACTGTTTTTT.